The present T cell receptor (beta chain) was sequenced within a study of identical twins. The CDR3 has 18 amino acids. The V and J ends lost 7 bases and 0 bases, in that order; junction bases with no gene match: 10. Germline V gives CDR1 MNHNS, CDR2 SASEGT. TCRdb re-called the 5' RACE reads with MiXCR, one entry per CDR3 protein. The sample lists approximately 890,000 distinct CDR3 sequences; approximately 13% were seen once. These data were also filed under a second study, of yellow fever vaccine responses in identical twins. That work contributes: Twins reportedly showed a vaccine T cell response that seemed partly convergent and partly personalized.

This clonotype was sampled from a woman under 30 in good health. The sample consisted of PBMCs. This rearrangement joins TRBV6-1 to TRBJ2-6; 9 bases fit TRBD1. For the CDR3, the DNA is TGTGCCAGCACCGGAACAGGGGGCCTTATCTCTGGGGCCAACGTCCTGACTTTC. This gives the protein CASTGTGGLISGANVLTF.